These T cell receptor beta chains were read from a single sample in a study of blood T cell repertoires in COVID-19. The table came from immunoSEQ multiplex PCR; TCRdb's copy has only in-frame clones and leaves some out. The data hold approximately 230,000 clones, with approximately 90% observed a single time. The sample consisted of PBMCs or T cells enriched from blood (not recorded which). The receptors originated from a man aged 40-50 years who had recovered from COVID-19. CDR3s include the opening cysteine and the closing phenylalanine or tryptophan. Fields, in order: clone size, D gene, V gene, J gene, CDR3 protein, CDR3 DNA. A D gene is named only where the DNA matches it firmly. Where a row states a size, it is once, few, many or the class of an expanded clone; other rows omit it.

clone size: .; D gene: .; V gene: TRBV9; J gene: TRBJ1-2; CDR3 protein: CASSPGGEIYYGYTF; CDR3 DNA: TGTGCCAGCAGCCCGGGGGGAGAGATTTACTATGGCTACACCTTC
clone size: .; D gene: TRBD1; V gene: TRBV7-8; J gene: TRBJ1-5; CDR3 protein: CASSLGGFQGGQPQHF; CDR3 DNA: TGTGCCAGCAGCCTAGGCGGATTTCAGGGGGGTCAGCCCCAGCATTTT
clone size: .; D gene: TRBD2; V gene: TRBV7-6; J gene: TRBJ2-1; CDR3 protein: CASSLLAGVPNEQFF; CDR3 DNA: TGTGCCAGCAGCTTACTAGCGGGGGTCCCTAATGAGCAGTTCTTC
clone size: .; D gene: .; V gene: TRBV27; J gene: TRBJ2-7; CDR3 protein: CASSFPGEGEQYF; CDR3 DNA: TGTGCCAGCAGTTTCCCCGGGGAAGGCGAGCAGTACTTC
clone size: few; D gene: .; V gene: TRBV7-2; J gene: TRBJ2-7; CDR3 protein: CASSFNTGAYEQYF; CDR3 DNA: TGTGCCAGCAGCTTTAACACAGGTGCTTACGAGCAGTACTTC
clone size: .; D gene: TRBD2; V gene: TRBV6-4; J gene: TRBJ2-1; CDR3 protein: CASIIVVSSGGPSSYNEQFF; CDR3 DNA: TGTGCCAGCATAATCGTCGTTTCTAGCGGGGGCCCTAGCTCCTACAATGAGCAGTTCTTC
clone size: .; D gene: TRBD2; V gene: TRBV7-2; J gene: TRBJ2-3; CDR3 protein: CASSLDSGGQGDTQYF; CDR3 DNA: TGTGCCAGCAGCTTAGATTCGGGGGGGCAGGGAGATACGCAGTATTTT
clone size: .; D gene: .; V gene: TRBV24-1; J gene: TRBJ2-2; CDR3 protein: CATSPPQGTGELFF; CDR3 DNA: TGTGCCACCAGTCCACCCCAGGGGACCGGGGAGCTGTTTTTT
clone size: .; D gene: .; V gene: TRBV20-1; J gene: TRBJ1-4; CDR3 protein: CSASPIGVADNEKLFF; CDR3 DNA: TGCAGTGCTAGTCCTATAGGGGTTGCGGATAATGAAAAACTGTTTTTT
clone size: .; D gene: .; V gene: TRBV28; J gene: TRBJ1-4; CDR3 protein: CASSPVVNEKLFF; CDR3 DNA: TGTGCCAGCAGTCCTGTCGTTAATGAAAAACTGTTTTTT
clone size: .; D gene: .; V gene: TRBV4-2; J gene: TRBJ1-2; CDR3 protein: CASSQEPLGIRGYTF; CDR3 DNA: TGTGCCAGCAGCCAAGAACCCTTGGGCATCCGTGGCTACACCTTC
clone size: .; D gene: TRBD1; V gene: TRBV4-3; J gene: TRBJ2-3; CDR3 protein: CASSQGTGGTDTQYF; CDR3 DNA: TGCGCCAGCAGCCAAGGGACAGGGGGCACAGATACGCAGTATTTT
clone size: .; D gene: .; V gene: TRBV9; J gene: TRBJ2-7; CDR3 protein: CASSPPAGESTEQYF; CDR3 DNA: TGTGCCAGCAGCCCGCCGGCAGGGGAGTCTACGGAGCAGTACTTC
clone size: .; D gene: .; V gene: TRBV6-5; J gene: TRBJ1-1; CDR3 protein: CASTSHRDGAAFF; CDR3 DNA: TGTGCCAGCACCTCCCACAGGGACGGCGCGGCTTTCTTT
clone size: .; D gene: .; V gene: TRBV7-2; J gene: TRBJ1-2; CDR3 protein: CASGLGGNYGYTF; CDR3 DNA: TGTGCCAGCGGCCTCGGGGGTAACTATGGCTACACCTTC
clone size: .; D gene: TRBD2; V gene: TRBV28; J gene: TRBJ2-5; CDR3 protein: CASSLSLAGDGETQYF; CDR3 DNA: TGTGCCAGCAGTTTATCACTAGCGGGAGACGGCGAGACCCAGTACTTC
clone size: .; D gene: TRBD1; V gene: TRBV28; J gene: TRBJ1-5; CDR3 protein: CASIPNRQGNQPQHF; CDR3 DNA: TGTGCCAGCATTCCCAACAGACAGGGAAATCAGCCCCAGCATTTT
clone size: .; D gene: .; V gene: TRBV19; J gene: TRBJ1-3; CDR3 protein: CATSPGLDSGNTIYF; CDR3 DNA: TGTGCCACGAGCCCCGGACTAGACTCTGGAAACACCATATATTTT
clone size: .; D gene: TRBD2; V gene: TRBV9; J gene: TRBJ2-1; CDR3 protein: CASSGSGRLGEQFF; CDR3 DNA: TGTGCCAGCAGCGGTAGCGGGAGGTTAGGTGAGCAGTTCTTC
clone size: .; D gene: .; V gene: TRBV6-6; J gene: TRBJ2-3; CDR3 protein: CASSVTSGSSTDTQYF; CDR3 DNA: TGTGCCAGCAGCGTGACTAGTGGGTCGAGCACAGATACGCAGTATTTT
clone size: once; D gene: .; V gene: TRBV7-2; J gene: TRBJ2-1; CDR3 protein: CASSQGWEGDEQFF; CDR3 DNA: TGTGCCAGCAGCCAAGGATGGGAGGGGGATGAGCAGTTCTTC
clone size: .; D gene: .; V gene: TRBV29-1; J gene: TRBJ2-7; CDR3 protein: CSVGNSSYEQYF; CDR3 DNA: TGCAGCGTTGGTAACAGCTCCTACGAGCAGTACTTC
clone size: .; D gene: TRBD1; V gene: TRBV7-2; J gene: TRBJ1-1; CDR3 protein: CASSLVGDRGEAFF; CDR3 DNA: TGTGCCAGCAGCTTAGTTGGGGACAGGGGCGAGGCTTTCTTT
clone size: .; D gene: .; V gene: TRBV27; J gene: TRBJ2-1; CDR3 protein: CASSSGGFPYNEQFF; CDR3 DNA: TGTGCCAGCAGCTCTGGGGGGTTCCCCTACAATGAGCAGTTCTTC
clone size: .; D gene: TRBD1; V gene: TRBV7-2; J gene: TRBJ1-1; CDR3 protein: CASSLIDRATEAFF; CDR3 DNA: TGTGCCAGCAGCTTAATAGACAGGGCCACTGAAGCTTTCTTT
clone size: .; D gene: .; V gene: TRBV19; J gene: TRBJ1-5; CDR3 protein: CASSILTRQDQPQHF; CDR3 DNA: TGTGCCAGTAGTATCCTCACCCGACAAGACCAGCCCCAGCATTTT
clone size: once; D gene: .; V gene: TRBV11-3; J gene: TRBJ2-1; CDR3 protein: CASSLKEVAYNEQFF; CDR3 DNA: TGTGCCAGCAGCTTAAAAGAGGTCGCCTACAATGAGCAGTTCTTC
clone size: once; D gene: TRBD1; V gene: TRBV28; J gene: TRBJ1-2; CDR3 protein: CASSLWAGGHLDIGYTF; CDR3 DNA: TGTGCCAGCAGTTTATGGGCAGGGGGGCACCTTGATATCGGCTACACCTTC
clone size: few; D gene: TRBD1; V gene: TRBV7-2; J gene: TRBJ2-3; CDR3 protein: CASSWGTGRTDTQYF; CDR3 DNA: TGTGCCAGCAGCTGGGGGACAGGGAGGACAGATACGCAGTATTTT
clone size: .; D gene: .; V gene: TRBV14; J gene: TRBJ1-4; CDR3 protein: CASSQGGLGTNEKLFF; CDR3 DNA: TGTGCCAGCAGCCAGGGAGGCCTCGGGACTAATGAAAAACTGTTTTTT
clone size: .; D gene: .; V gene: TRBV27; J gene: TRBJ2-6; CDR3 protein: CASSLYGVTGANVLTF; CDR3 DNA: TGTGCCAGCAGTTTATACGGGGTTACTGGGGCCAACGTCCTGACTTTC
clone size: .; D gene: .; V gene: TRBV16; J gene: TRBJ1-2; CDR3 protein: CASSQSGRAHYGYTF; CDR3 DNA: TGTGCCAGCAGCCAATCGGGCAGGGCTCACTATGGCTACACCTTC
clone size: once; D gene: TRBD2; V gene: TRBV5-8; J gene: TRBJ2-5; CDR3 protein: CASSSAGGLETQYF; CDR3 DNA: TGTGCCAGCAGCTCAGCGGGAGGCCTGGAGACCCAGTACTTC
clone size: .; D gene: TRBD2; V gene: TRBV20-1; J gene: TRBJ2-5; CDR3 protein: CSASTWGTSGQETQYF; CDR3 DNA: TGCAGTGCTAGTACCTGGGGAACTAGCGGTCAAGAGACCCAGTACTTC
clone size: .; D gene: .; V gene: TRBV15; J gene: TRBJ2-1; CDR3 protein: CATSRDPGLHNEQFF; CDR3 DNA: TGTGCCACCAGCAGAGATCCGGGACTGCACAATGAGCAGTTCTTC
clone size: .; D gene: TRBD1; V gene: TRBV5-1; J gene: TRBJ1-6; CDR3 protein: CASSLGQGAHSPLHF; CDR3 DNA: TGCGCCAGCAGCTTGGGACAGGGGGCGCATTCACCCCTCCACTTT
clone size: .; D gene: .; V gene: TRBV10-3; J gene: TRBJ2-7; CDR3 protein: CAISNPSGQVYEQYF; CDR3 DNA: TGTGCCATCAGTAACCCCTCGGGACAAGTCTACGAGCAGTACTTC
clone size: .; D gene: TRBD2; V gene: TRBV6-6; J gene: TRBJ2-5; CDR3 protein: CASSYGSGLRQETQYF; CDR3 DNA: TGTGCCAGCAGTTACGGGTCGGGACTACGACAAGAGACCCAGTACTTC
clone size: .; D gene: .; V gene: TRBV19; J gene: TRBJ2-5; CDR3 protein: CASSGLARETQYF; CDR3 DNA: TGTGCCAGTAGTGGGCTAGCGAGAGAGACCCAGTACTTC
clone size: once; D gene: TRBD1; V gene: TRBV28; J gene: TRBJ1-2; CDR3 protein: CASSGTGTGAGYTF; CDR3 DNA: TGTGCCAGCAGCGGGACCGGGACAGGGGCTGGCTACACCTTC
clone size: .; D gene: .; V gene: TRBV6-5; J gene: TRBJ2-7; CDR3 protein: CASSFVRETSYEQYF; CDR3 DNA: TGTGCCAGCAGTTTCGTGAGGGAGACCTCCTACGAGCAGTACTTC
clone size: few; D gene: .; V gene: TRBV11-2; J gene: TRBJ1-1; CDR3 protein: CASSSDSLNTEAFF; CDR3 DNA: TGTGCCAGCAGCTCGGACAGCTTGAACACTGAAGCTTTCTTT
clone size: .; D gene: .; V gene: TRBV5-8; J gene: TRBJ2-1; CDR3 protein: CASSLRGSSYNEQFF; CDR3 DNA: TGTGCCAGCAGCTTAAGAGGGAGCTCCTACAATGAGCAGTTCTTC
clone size: .; D gene: TRBD1; V gene: TRBV12-3/TRBV12-4; J gene: TRBJ1-2; CDR3 protein: CASSPDRSYGYTF; CDR3 DNA: TGTGCCAGCAGTCCGGACAGGTCCTATGGCTACACCTTC
clone size: once; D gene: .; V gene: TRBV6-5; J gene: TRBJ1-4; CDR3 protein: CASRATATNEKLFF; CDR3 DNA: TGTGCCAGCAGGGCGACAGCAACTAATGAAAAACTGTTTTTT
clone size: .; D gene: .; V gene: TRBV7-9; J gene: TRBJ1-6; CDR3 protein: CASSLGGLSSPLHF; CDR3 DNA: TGTGCCAGCAGCTTAGGGGGGCTGTCGTCACCCCTCCACTTT
clone size: .; D gene: .; V gene: TRBV10-3; J gene: TRBJ2-7; CDR3 protein: CAPSGGPGVPSEQYF; CDR3 DNA: TGTGCGCCCAGTGGTGGGCCAGGGGTCCCCTCCGAGCAGTACTTC
clone size: .; D gene: .; V gene: TRBV9; J gene: TRBJ1-2; CDR3 protein: CASSVGGHSNYGYTF; CDR3 DNA: TGTGCCAGCAGCGTAGGTGGGCATAGTAACTATGGCTACACCTTC